This T cell receptor beta chain was observed in a study of T cells after yellow fever vaccination. Study-level results: Subsequent booster samples again held most clones from primary vaccination (roughly 95% CD4, 85% to 90% CD8).

As TCR cDNA was made by 5'RACE template switching, a universal primer site and UMIs were added. MiXCR, applied by TCRdb to the 5' RACE reads, yields one record per CDR3 protein. The sample records about 150,000 distinct CDR3 sequences, 5% to 7.5% being singletons. In its sample, this clonotype was seen many times. As yet, its antigen is unknown. The TCR sequence derives from a man aged 25-40 years who received the YFV17D yellow fever vaccine. Source: CD4+ T cells sorted from PBMCs, taken 10 days after the yellow fever booster vaccination.

CDR3 nucleotide sequence: TGCGCCAGCAGCCTTAGTCCCCAGGGAAACAATGAGCAGTTCTTC. This gives the protein CASSLSPQGNNEQFF. This chain joins TRBV4-3 and TRBJ2-1; D might be TRBD1 (5 bases). The V gene lost 4 bases and the J gene lost 5 bases, with 15 bases spanning the gap. Germline V CDR1 and CDR2: LGHNA, YSLEER. This CDR3 comprises 15 residues.